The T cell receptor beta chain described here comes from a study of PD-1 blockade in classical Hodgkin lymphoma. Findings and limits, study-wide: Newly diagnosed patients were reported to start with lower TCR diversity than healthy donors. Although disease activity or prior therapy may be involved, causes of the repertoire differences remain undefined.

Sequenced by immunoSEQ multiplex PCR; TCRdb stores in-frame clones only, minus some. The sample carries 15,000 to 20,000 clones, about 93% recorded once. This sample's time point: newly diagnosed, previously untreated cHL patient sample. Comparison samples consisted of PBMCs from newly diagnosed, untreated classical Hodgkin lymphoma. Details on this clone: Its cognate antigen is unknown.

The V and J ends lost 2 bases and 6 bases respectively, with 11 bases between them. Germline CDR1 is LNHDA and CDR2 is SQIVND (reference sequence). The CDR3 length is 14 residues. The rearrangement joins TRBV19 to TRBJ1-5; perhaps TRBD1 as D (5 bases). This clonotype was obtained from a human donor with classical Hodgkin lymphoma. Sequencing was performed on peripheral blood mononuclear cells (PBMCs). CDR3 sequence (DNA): TGTGCCAGTAGTATATCTCTCGGGGCTCAGCCCCAGCATTTT. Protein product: CASSISLGAQPQHF.